The source of this T cell receptor beta chain is a study of blood T cell repertoires in COVID-19. The protocol was immunoSEQ multiplex PCR, while the TCRdb copy is restricted to in-frame clones and leaves out a portion. The table lists some 340,000 clones, 83% of them singletons. The CDR3 length is 16 residues. The germline V gene has CDR1 LNHDA and CDR2 SQIVND (reference sequence). Between the trimmed V and J ends, which lost 6 bases and 3 bases, there was a span of 20 bases. Sequenced: PBMCs or T cells enriched from blood (not recorded which). The sequence came from a woman in her fifties or sixties who had recovered from COVID-19. The chain recombines TRBV19 with TRBJ1-1; no definite D call. This chain's CDR3 is CASRSRGLARDTEAFF. The CDR3 nucleotides read TGTGCCAGTAGATCTAGAGGACTTGCTAGGGACACTGAAGCTTTCTTT.